Below are 29 T cell receptor beta chains sequenced from a single sample in a study of identical twins. TCRdb re-analysed the 5' RACE reads in MiXCR, keeping a single row per CDR3 protein. The sample yields under 800,000 distinct CDR3 sequences, 21% seen once. The sample also formed part of further work on T cells expressing NK-cell markers.

Sequenced input: PBMCs. The receptors come from a woman between 18 and 29 years old in good health.

This clonotype was found a few times. The rearrangement joins TRBV5-6 to TRBJ1-2; D not certain. The CDR3 is 15 residues long. Germline CDR1 reads SGHDT; CDR2 reads YYEEEE. V was pared by 2 bases and J by 2 bases, with 13 bases between. The CDR3 nucleotides are TGTGCCAGCAGCTTAGTGGAGACTCAAAACTATGGCTACACCTTC. This codes for CASSLVETQNYGYTF.

V gene TRBV6-2 or TRBV6-3 combines with J gene TRBJ2-5; 12 nucleotides align to TRBD2. Per the germline V gene, CDR1 is MNHEY and CDR2 is SVGEGT. This CDR3 contains 13 residues. V lost 10 bases and J lost 5; bases outside the gene matches: 5. The CDR3 DNA is TGTGCCACCCGACTAGCGGGAGTGGAGACCCAGTACTTC. Residues: CATRLAGVETQYF.

This chain joins TRBV11-2 and TRBJ2-5; 7 bases match TRBD1. Germline V gene data show CDR1 as SGHAT and CDR2 as FQNNGV. The CDR3 runs to 15 residues. With 5 bases clipped from V and 2 bases from J, the junction kept 8 bases outside the gene matches. CDR3 residues: CASSRGQAVQETQYF. CDR3 DNA sequence: TGTGCCAGCAGCCGTGGACAGGCGGTTCAAGAGACCCAGTACTTC. Variable domain in full (rest from reference TRBV11-2 and TRBJ2-5): EAGVAQSPRYKIIEKRQSVAFWCNPISGHATLYWYQQILGQGPKLLIQFQNNGVVDDSQLPKDRFSAERLKGVDSTLKIQPAKLEDSAVYLCASSRGQAVQETQYFGPGTRLLVL.

V and J are TRBV12-3 or TRBV12-4 and TRBJ2-7; 8 bases agree with TRBD2. This CDR3 has 14 amino acids. Trimming removed 8 bases from V and 6 bases from J; junction bases left unmatched: 12. CDR3 DNA: TGTGCCAGCGGTCTAGGGGCGGGGGGAGGCGAGCAGTACTTC. It is translated as CASGLGAGGGEQYF.

The chain links TRBV5-1 to TRBJ2-1; D is ambiguous. V lost 3 bases to trimming and J lost 2 bases, with 15 bases between them. The CDR3 has 16 residues. The germline gives CDR1 SGHRS, CDR2 YFSETQ. In DNA form, the CDR3 reads TGCGCCAGCAGCTCCACGCCCGGTGGGACCTACAATGAGCAGTTCTTC. It is translated as CASSSTPGGTYNEQFF.

This clonotype appeared a few times. This sequence joins TRBV20-1 and TRBJ2-2, with TRBD2 matching over 7 bases. J was trimmed by 5 bases and V by 0 bases; bases with no gene match: 6. The CDR3 has 15 amino acids. Germline V gene sequence: CDR1 DFQATT, CDR2 SNEGSKA (reference sequence). The CDR3, as DNA: TGCAGTGCTAGAGATCATCTAGCGGAGACCGGGGAGCTGTTTTTT. It codes for CSARDHLAETGELFF.

This clonotype was counted ten times or more. The chain couples TRBV20-1 to TRBJ1-2, with a weak D call TRBD1 (6 bases). The CDR3 has 14 residues. The germline gives CDR1 DFQATT, CDR2 SNEGSKA (reference sequence). V lost 5 bases to trimming and J lost 8 bases, with 21 bases between them. The CDR3 region is CSAPRTVPFPGYTF. The DNA for the CDR3 is TGCAGTGCTCCCCGGACAGTCCCCTTTCCAGGCTACACCTTC.

CDR3 loop: CASSSAGGRNEQFF. The CDR3, as DNA: TGCGCCAGCAGCTCAGCGGGGGGGAGGAATGAGCAGTTCTTC. This sequence joins TRBV5-1 and TRBJ2-1, with TRBD2 matching over 10 bases. In germline, CDR1 is SGHRS, CDR2 YFSETQ. This CDR3 comprises 14 residues. V was pared by 3 bases and J by 7 bases, with 4 bases of the junction left unmatched.

This clonotype was found many times. This chain uses TRBV12-3 or TRBV12-4 with TRBJ1-6; 8 nucleotides agree with TRBD1. The CDR3 length is 14 residues. V was clipped by 3 bases and J by 9 bases; unmatched bases: 4. The CDR3 DNA reads TGTGCCAGCAGTTTTCTGACAGGGGTTTCACCCCTCCACTTT. Its translation: CASSFLTGVSPLHF.

This chain links TRBV10-3 with TRBJ2-5; D not certain. CDR1 ENHRY and CDR2 SYGVKD come from the germline V gene. V gave up 6 bases and J gave up 7 bases, with 12 bases separating them. CDR3 length: 12 residues. In DNA, the CDR3 is TGTGCCATCAGCGACCGTGAACCGACCCAGTACTTC. Translation gives CAISDREPTQYF.

This clonotype was detected ten times or more. The V gene is TRBV4-2, the J gene TRBJ1-5; tentatively, D is TRBD1 (5 bases). V was shortened by 4 bases and J by 0 bases, with 10 bases between the two germline ends. Germline CDR1 is LGHNA and CDR2 is YNFKEQ. The CDR3 is 15 amino acids. The CDR3 here is CASSPTAISNQPQHF. In DNA form, the CDR3 reads TGTGCCAGCAGCCCGACAGCCATTAGCAATCAGCCCCAGCATTTT.

The chain carries TRBV12-3 or TRBV12-4 and TRBJ2-3; D call uncertain. The CDR3 consists of 12 residues. V lost 9 bases to trimming and J lost 1 base, with 8 bases between them. The CDR3 reads CASRARTDTQYF. The CDR3 DNA sequence: TGTGCCAGTAGAGCCCGCACAGATACGCAGTATTTT.

This clonotype was seen a few times. The chain links TRBV10-3 to TRBJ2-6, with TRBD1 identical over 9 bases. V lost 3 bases to trimming and J lost 3 bases; unmatched junction nucleotides: 12. The germline CDR1 and CDR2 sequences are ENHRY and SYGVKD. CDR3 size: 19 residues. The CDR3 DNA reads as TGTGCCATCAGTGACATACCGGGACAGGGAGACGGTGGGGCCAACGTCCTGACTTTC. Translating it yields CAISDIPGQGDGGANVLTF.

This clonotype has more than one count but fewer than ten. The CDR3: CASWGRQGRAEAFF. CDR3 DNA sequence: TGTGCCAGCTGGGGGCGACAGGGTCGCGCTGAAGCTTTCTTT. The chain combines TRBV7-8 with TRBJ1-1, with 7 bases that match TRBD1. Germline-derived CDR1 and CDR2 are SGHVS and FQNEAQ. This CDR3 is built from 14 residues. After removal of 8 bases from V and 6 bases from J, the junction contained 12 bases not matched to a gene. The full variable domain, rest sourced from reference TRBV7-8 and TRBJ1-1, is GAGVSQSPRYKVAKRGQDVALRCDPISGHVSLFWYQQALGQGPEFLTYFQNEAQLDKSGLPSDRFFAERPEGSVSTLKIQRTQQEDSAVYLCASWGRQGRAEAFFGQGTRLTVV.

This clonotype was seen repeatedly, ten times or more. V usage is TRBV29-1 and J usage is TRBJ2-7; tentatively, D is TRBD1 or TRBD2 (6 bases each). The CDR3 has 13 residues. Germline CDR1 is SQVTM and CDR2 is ANQGSEA. V shed 4 bases and J shed 4 bases, with 14 bases lying between them. DNA of the CDR3: TGCAGCGTTGTGAAGGGGGGCAGGTACGAGCAGTACTTC. It encodes CSVVKGGRYEQYF.

V is TRBV7-2 and J is TRBJ1-2; 10 positions agree with TRBD1. Germline V gene data show CDR1 as SGHTA and CDR2 as FQGNSA. This CDR3 spans 13 amino acids. The junction had 4 bases not matched to a gene; V was cut back by 5 bases and J by 7 bases. DNA for the CDR3: TGTGCCAGCAGCCCCGGGACAGGGGTTGGCTACACCTTC. It translates to CASSPGTGVGYTF.

The V and J genes are TRBV6-1 and TRBJ2-7, with D possibly called TRBD1 or TRBD2 (5 bases each). The length of the CDR3 is 16 residues. V was shortened by 7 bases and J by 7 bases, with 26 bases between the two germline ends. From germline, CDR1 is MNHNS and CDR2 SASEGT. CDR3 bases: TGTGCCAGCACCGAACCAGGCGCGGACACCTCGGGGGAGCAGTACTTC. The encoded protein is CASTEPGADTSGEQYF.

This clonotype occurred many times. The V gene is TRBV27, the J gene TRBJ2-7; TRBD1 is a possible D gene (5 bases). Trimming took off 3 bases at V and 3 bases at J, with 12 bases between the two ends. Per germline, CDR1 MNHEY and CDR2 SMNVEV (reference sequence). CDR3 length: 14 amino acids. The chain's CDR3 is CASSFQGLGYEQYF. CDR3 nucleotides: TGTGCCAGCAGTTTCCAGGGTTTAGGCTACGAGCAGTACTTC.

This chain joins TRBV20-1 and TRBJ2-3; TRBD2 matches 11 bases. There are 16 residues in the CDR3. The germline CDR1 and CDR2 sequences are DFQATT and SNEGSKA (reference sequence). Trimming cost V 0 bases and J 4 bases; bases outside gene matches: 6. DNA of the CDR3: TGCAGTGCTAGAGATTACACTAGCGGGAGACCAGATACGCAGTATTTT. Its protein product is CSARDYTSGRPDTQYF.

This clonotype was seen a handful of times. This chain links TRBV29-1 with TRBJ2-7, with TRBD2 identical over 8 bases. Germline V gene sequence: CDR1 SQVTM, CDR2 ANQGSEA. This CDR3 comprises 13 residues. J gave up 3 bases and V 7 bases, and 8 bases lay outside the gene matches. CDR3 amino acids: CSAGPGLGYEQYF. CDR3 sequence (DNA): TGCAGCGCCGGACCGGGACTAGGCTACGAGCAGTACTTC.

The chain links TRBV5-1 to TRBJ2-1; a possible D gene is TRBD1 (5 bases). CDR3 length: 14 residues. The V end lost 4 bases, the J end lost 7 bases, and 15 bases lay between the germline ends. From germline, CDR1 is SGHRS and CDR2 YFSETQ. The CDR3 protein is CASSPPAGWNEQFF. For the CDR3, the DNA is TGCGCCAGCAGCCCCCCAGCAGGGTGGAATGAGCAGTTCTTC.

This clonotype was counted only a few times. The chain uses TRBV12-3 or TRBV12-4 and TRBJ2-1; no reliable D call. V gave up 5 bases and J gave up 0 bases, with 11 bases separating them. The CDR3 is made up of 15 amino acids. The DNA of the CDR3 is TGTGCCAGCAGTCCTACAGTGAGCTCCTACAATGAGCAGTTCTTC. Translating it yields CASSPTVSSYNEQFF.

This clonotype showed up just a few times. This chain uses TRBV29-1 with TRBJ1-4; 10 bases are a match to TRBD1. From germline, CDR1 is SQVTM and CDR2 ANQGSEA. The CDR3 runs 17 residues. Trimming at V came to 3 bases and at J to 0 bases, leaving 7 bases not matched to a gene. CDR3 residues: CSVEDRGLNATNEKLFF. CDR3 coding DNA: TGCAGCGTTGAGGACAGGGGGTTAAATGCAACTAATGAAAAACTGTTTTTT. The full variable domain, in which reference TRBV29-1 and TRBJ1-4 provide the parts outside the CDR3, is SAVISQKPSRDICQRGTSLTIQCQVDSQVTMMFWYRQQPGQSLTLIATANQGSEATYESGFVIDKFPISRPNLTFSTLTVSNMSPEDSSIYLCSVEDRGLNATNEKLFFGSGTQLSVL.

This clonotype was seen a handful of times. The chain recombines TRBV12-3 or TRBV12-4 with TRBJ2-3, with 7 positions matching TRBD2. The CDR3 runs 14 residues. V lost 2 bases and J lost 8; bases outside the gene matches: 7. CDR3 sequence reads: CASSLLAGESTQYF. CDR3 DNA: TGTGCCAGCAGTTTACTCGCGGGAGAATCTACGCAGTATTTT.

V and J are TRBV20-1 and TRBJ2-5; a weak D match, TRBD2 (6 bases). The CDR3 length is 14 residues. V was clipped by 4 bases and J by 5 bases, with 17 bases between them. Germline V lookup: CDR1 DFQATT, CDR2 SNEGSKA (reference sequence). CDR3: CSAIEGLATETQYF. CDR3 bases: TGCAGTGCTATCGAGGGGCTAGCGACTGAGACCCAGTACTTC.

This clonotype showed up just a few times. This sequence joins TRBV3-1 and TRBJ2-5; unclear D gene. V shed 3 bases and J shed 5 bases, with 7 bases lying between them. CDR3 length: 12 residues. CDR1 is LGHDT, CDR2 YNNKEL, per germline (reference sequence). Here the CDR3 reads CASSQTMETQYF. The CDR3 DNA follows: TGTGCCAGCAGCCAGACGATGGAGACCCAGTACTTC.

V gene TRBV12-3 or TRBV12-4 combines with J gene TRBJ2-5; no clear D gene. V gave up 7 bases and J gave up 5 bases, with 14 bases separating them. This CDR3 spans 13 amino acids. The CDR3 sequence: CASKVSATETQYF. CDR3 nucleotide sequence: TGTGCCAGCAAGGTTTCGGCGACGGAGACCCAGTACTTC.

The chain recombines TRBV29-1 with TRBJ2-7; D possibly corresponds to TRBD2 (6 bases). Germline V lookup: CDR1 SQVTM, CDR2 ANQGSEA. V was shortened by 4 bases and J by 5 bases, with 12 bases between the two germline ends. The CDR3 is 12 residues long. This CDR3 is CSVAPGVNEQYF. The CDR3 DNA follows: TGCAGCGTTGCACCGGGGGTGAACGAGCAGTACTTC.

This clonotype turned up a few times. This rearrangement joins TRBV20-1 to TRBJ2-7; no definite D call. CDR1 is DFQATT, CDR2 SNEGSKA, per germline (reference sequence). The length of the CDR3 is 12 residues. V lost 2 bases, J lost 4 bases, and 9 bases lay in between. CDR3 sequence reads: CSARKADYEQYF. The CDR3 bases are TGCAGTGCTAGAAAAGCAGATTACGAGCAGTACTTC.